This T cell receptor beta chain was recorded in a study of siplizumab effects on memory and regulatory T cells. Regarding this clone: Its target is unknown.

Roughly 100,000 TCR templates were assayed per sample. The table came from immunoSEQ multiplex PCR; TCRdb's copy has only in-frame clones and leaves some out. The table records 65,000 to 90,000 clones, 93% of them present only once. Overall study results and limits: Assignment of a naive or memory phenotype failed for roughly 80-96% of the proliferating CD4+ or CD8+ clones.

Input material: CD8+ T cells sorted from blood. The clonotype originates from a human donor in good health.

CDR3 sequence reads: CASSLRYTDTEAFF. CDR3 coding DNA: TGTGCCAGCAGCTTGCGCTACACGGACACTGAAGCTTTCTTT. The chain employs TRBV5-6 and TRBJ1-1; D call uncertain. The CDR3 consists of 14 residues. Germline CDR1 reads SGHDT; CDR2 reads YYEEEE. V lost 1 base and J lost 3, with 10 bases in between.